The TCR beta chain described here comes from a study of CD8 T cells in ankylosing spondylitis. Study outcomes and limitations: Seven to nine highly homologous variants formed a TCR beta motif that appeared characteristic of ankylosing spondylitis blood.

This clonotype appeared a few times. No antigen is known for it. One entry per CDR3 protein, called by TCRdb with MiXCR from the 5' RACE reads. Altogether around 450,000 distinct CDR3 sequences are present, about 24% being singletons, with the ten largest covering about 0.89%. Germline CDR1 reads SEHNR; CDR2 reads FQNEAQ (reference sequence). With 3 bases clipped from V and 6 bases from J, the junction kept 7 bases outside the gene matches. The CDR3 is 15 amino acids. This clonotype originated in a male donor with ankylosing spondylitis. Material: blood, either unsorted or a sorted T cell fraction (not recorded which). The V gene is TRBV7-9, the J gene TRBJ2-1; 8 bases fit TRBD2. CDR3 loop: CASSLTSDGVNEQFF. CDR3 bases: TGTGCCAGCAGCTTGACTAGCGATGGGGTCAATGAGCAGTTCTTC.